This is a list of T cell receptor beta chains from one sample in a study of blood T cells in healthy people across ages. Via MiXCR, TCRdb re-called the 5' RACE reads, giving one row per CDR3 protein. In the table there are almost 1 million distinct CDR3 sequences, roughly half of which are singletons. Material for sequencing was blood. These receptors were collected from a woman in her sixties or seventies in good health. CDR3s include the opening cysteine and the closing phenylalanine or tryptophan. D genes are given only for firm matches. Clone size is not always given. Where it is, it says once, few, many or a class for expanded clones.

TRBJ2-3 | - | - | TRBV7-2 | CASSPFSGTQYF | TGTGCCAGCAGCCCGTTCTCGGGTACGCAGTATTTT
TRBJ2-3 | - | few | TRBV4-1 | CASSQDRWLGDTQYF | TGCGCCAGCAGCCAAGATCGATGGTTAGGAGATACGCAGTATTTT
TRBJ2-7 | TRBD1 | few | TRBV20-1 | CSARNSGTGPYEQYF | TGCAGTGCTAGGAACTCCGGGACAGGCCCCTACGAGCAGTACTTC
TRBJ2-1 | - | - | TRBV29-1 | CSVGGIAISYNEQFF | TGCAGCGTGGGGGGAATAGCAATCTCCTACAATGAGCAGTTCTTC
TRBJ2-1 | TRBD2 | - | TRBV7-6 | CASSLGAGTSSYNEQFF | TGTGCCAGCAGCTTAGGGGCGGGGACTAGCTCCTACAATGAGCAGTTCTTC
TRBJ2-1 | TRBD2 | - | TRBV25-1 | CASSESGLAGLNEQFF | TGTGCCAGCAGTGAATCGGGACTAGCGGGACTCAATGAGCAGTTCTTC
TRBJ2-5 | - | - | TRBV5-1 | CASTGHETQYF | TGCGCCAGCACAGGGCATGAGACCCAGTACTTC
TRBJ2-5 | TRBD1 | few | TRBV12-5 | CASGLVPQGVLGETQYF | TGTGCTAGTGGTTTGGTACCACAGGGGGTATTGGGAGAGACCCAGTACTTC
TRBJ1-5 | - | many | TRBV7-9 | CASSLYSSPGDQPQHF | TGTGCCAGCAGCTTATATTCGTCCCCGGGGGATCAGCCCCAGCATTTT
TRBJ2-4 | - | - | TRBV20-1 | CSARDIPAGNIQYF | TGCAGTGCTAGAGATATTCCAGCAGGAAACATTCAGTACTTC
TRBJ2-1 | - | - | TRBV5-1 | CASSLIGSNYNEQFF | TGCGCCAGCAGCTTGATCGGGTCGAACTACAATGAGCAGTTCTTC
TRBJ2-2 | - | few | TRBV10-3 | CAISEGVRTPGELFF | TGTGCCATCAGTGAAGGAGTGAGGACCCCCGGGGAGCTGTTTTTT
TRBJ2-7 | TRBD2 | few | TRBV28 | CASSPTSGSVHEQYF | TGTGCCAGCAGTCCCACTAGCGGGAGTGTCCACGAGCAGTACTTC
TRBJ2-3 | TRBD1 | - | TRBV28 | CASSWDRNTDTQYF | TGTGCCAGCAGTTGGGACAGGAACACAGATACGCAGTATTTT
TRBJ2-7 | TRBD2 | few | TRBV5-1 | CASSFRTSGYEQYF | TGCGCCAGCAGCTTTAGGACTAGCGGTTACGAGCAGTACTTC
TRBJ2-3 | - | - | TRBV4-2 | CASSQDTSGAGTDTQYF | TGTGCCAGCAGCCAAGATACCAGCGGCGCAGGCACAGATACGCAGTATTTT
TRBJ1-5 | TRBD1 | - | TRBV5-6 | CASSRGQGDTQHF | TGTGCCAGCAGTCGCGGACAGGGTGATACCCAGCATTTT
TRBJ2-7 | TRBD1 | - | TRBV4-1 | CASSRDRENEQYF | TGCGCCAGCAGCCGGGACAGGGAAAACGAGCAGTACTTC
TRBJ2-7 | TRBD1 | few | TRBV5-4 | CASSRGTGVIEQYF | TGTGCCAGCAGCCGCGGGACAGGGGTGATTGAGCAGTACTTC
TRBJ2-1 | TRBD2 | - | TRBV29-1 | CSVEDWSGSSYNERFF | TGCAGCGTTGAAGATTGGAGCGGGAGCTCCTACAATGAGCGGTTCTTC
TRBJ2-5 | TRBD1 | few | TRBV29-1 | CSVGDRNQETQYF | TGCAGCGTTGGGGACAGAAACCAAGAGACCCAGTACTTC
TRBJ2-7 | TRBD1 | - | TRBV7-7 | CASSADTGGEQYF | TGTGCCAGCAGCGCGGATACAGGGGGCGAGCAGTACTTC
TRBJ2-1 | - | few | TRBV9 | CASSVGGLNEQFF | TGTGCCAGCAGCGTGGGGGGGCTTAATGAGCAGTTCTTC